Included here is one T cell receptor beta chain sequence, with context. Its antigen is still unknown. This sample is part of a study of CD4 T cells in relation to SARS-CoV-2 and coronaviruses. The trim removed 3 bases at V and 4 bases at J, leaving 4 bases unmatched. Germline V gene sequence: CDR1 SGHRS, CDR2 YFSETQ. The CDR3 consists of 15 residues. The unexposed donors gave CD4+ T cells in about 2011-2018, prior to COVID-19. Isolation of CD4+ T cells took place after approximately 10 days in culture. Data came from immunoSEQ multiplex PCR; TCRdb stores just in-frame clones and leaves some out. The table includes 15,000 to 20,000 clones, around 74% detected once. General study points: Pre-pandemic and post-infection samples never came from the same donor.

The chain joins TRBV5-1 to TRBJ2-2; 9 nucleotides align to TRBD2. This clonotype was sampled from a human donor in good health. The specimen was CD4+ T cells from PBMCs, cultured in vitro. This CDR3 is CASSSSTSGTGELFF. CDR3 nucleotides: TGCGCCAGCAGCTCATCGACTAGCGGCACCGGGGAGCTGTTTTTT.